This T cell receptor (beta chain) was documented in a study of T cell changes during pregnancy in multiple sclerosis. The assay was immunoSEQ multiplex PCR, and TCRdb's table has in-frame clones only and misses some. The sample lists tens of thousands of clones; roughly 88% were seen once. The CDR3 spans 17 residues. Sequencing used peripheral blood, obtained in the third trimester of pregnancy. The sequence came from a female donor in good health, enrolled as a control in a pregnancy study. J is TRBJ2-7 and V is TRBV21-1; the table calls TRBD2, which could not be checked here. TRBV21-1 is designated a pseudogene. CDR3 amino acids: CASSKEEALAGPPEQYF. The CDR3 DNA sequence: TGTGCCAGCAGCAAAGAGGAAGCTCTAGCGGGTCCTCCCGAGCAGTACTTC.